This is a list of T cell receptor beta chains from one sample in a study of blood T cell repertoires in COVID-19. Only in-frame clones appear in the TCRdb table, and some are missing; sequencing was by immunoSEQ multiplex PCR. The sample shows about 90,000 clones, 87% of them seen only once. The material sequenced was peripheral blood. These receptors were taken from a human donor in a cohort sampled during active COVID-19. Both conserved end residues are part of each CDR3. D genes are given only for firm matches. The listing skips clone size in some rows; elsewhere it reads once, few, many or a size class.

TRBD1,.,TRBV2,TRBJ1-1,TGTGCCAGCCGAGACAGGGTACGAGGGAGGAAAGCTTTCTTT,CASRDRVRGRKAFF
.,.,TRBV29-1,TRBJ2-1,TGCAGCGTTGAACTCTTCAATGAGCAGTTCTTC,CSVELFNEQFF
TRBD2,.,TRBV5-1,TRBJ2-1,TGCGCCAGCAGCCCCCTCAGTGGCGCGGGGGTGCCCTCCTACAATGAGCAGTTCTTC,CASSPLSGAGVPSYNEQFF
TRBD2,.,TRBV27,TRBJ2-3,TGTGCCAGCAGTTTAGGACTAGCCACAGATACGCAGTATTTT,CASSLGLATDTQYF
.,.,TRBV5-1,TRBJ1-2,TGCGCCAGCAGCTTGGGAGACAGCCTCTATGGCTACACCTTC,CASSLGDSLYGYTF
.,.,TRBV29-1,TRBJ2-3,TGCAGCGTGGGGGCAGCCACAGATACGCAGTATTTT,CSVGAATDTQYF
.,.,TRBV10-2,TRBJ2-1,TGCGCCAGCAGCGTATACAATGAGCAGTTCTTC,CASSVYNEQFF
TRBD1,.,TRBV6-5,TRBJ2-5,TGTGCCAGCAGCCGTCCGGGGACAGGGGAAGAGACCCAGTACTTC,CASSRPGTGEETQYF
TRBD1,.,TRBV19,TRBJ2-5,TGTGCCAGTAGTATTTTAGGGACAGGGGGGGAGACCCAGTACTTC,CASSILGTGGETQYF
TRBD1,.,TRBV2,TRBJ2-2,TGTGCCAGCAAGCAGCTAGGGACAGCGAACACCGGGGAGCTGTTTTTT,CASKQLGTANTGELFF
TRBD1,.,TRBV3-1/TRBV3-2,TRBJ1-4,TGTGCCAGCAGCCAGACAGGGGGACTGTTTTTT,CASSQTGGLFF
TRBD1,few,TRBV5-4,TRBJ2-2,TGTGCCATTACCGGGACAGCCAACACCGGGGAGCTGTTTTTT,CAITGTANTGELFF
.,.,TRBV18,TRBJ2-5,TGTGCCAGCTCACCAGGCCTCCAAGAGACCCAGTACTTC,CASSPGLQETQYF
TRBD1,.,TRBV28,TRBJ1-5,TGTGCCAGCCAGGGGGCGTTTCAGCCCCAGCATTTT,CASQGAFQPQHF
.,.,TRBV9,TRBJ2-6,TGTGCCAGCAGCGTAGAGAGGGGGTCCGGGGCCAACGTCCTGACTTTC,CASSVERGSGANVLTF
TRBD2,.,TRBV5-6,TRBJ2-2,TGTGCCAGCAGCTTGCTAGCGGGGGAGGACGGGGAGCTGTTTTTT,CASSLLAGEDGELFF
TRBD1,.,TRBV7-9,TRBJ2-1,TGTGCCAGCAGCTTAGGGGACAGTCGTGATGAGCAGTTCTTC,CASSLGDSRDEQFF
TRBD2,.,TRBV2,TRBJ2-2,TGTGCCAGCGTCGAGCGGGGGCCGGGGACCGGGGAGCTGTTTTTT,CASVERGPGTGELFF
TRBD1,few,TRBV29-1,TRBJ1-5,TGCAGCGTGGAAGGGACAGGAACGGGCAATCAGCCCCAGCATTTT,CSVEGTGTGNQPQHF
TRBD2,.,TRBV6-2/TRBV6-3,TRBJ2-1,TGTGCCAGCAGTTACGGAGCGGGGGGGCCTTTTGAGCAGTTCTTC,CASSYGAGGPFEQFF
.,.,TRBV14,TRBJ2-7,TGTGCCAGCAGCCAAGGTCTCGACTCGATTTACGAGCAGTACTTC,CASSQGLDSIYEQYF
TRBD1,.,TRBV28,TRBJ1-2,TGTGCCAGCACATCCGGGACAGGGTCATATGGCTACACCTTC,CASTSGTGSYGYTF
.,.,TRBV5-5,TRBJ2-1,TGTGCCAGCAGCTTTGGGCCATACAATGAGCAGTTCTTC,CASSFGPYNEQFF
.,.,TRBV12-3/TRBV12-4,TRBJ1-2,TGTGCCAGCAGTCATACTGTTAACTATGGCTACACCTTC,CASSHTVNYGYTF
TRBD2,few,TRBV7-9,TRBJ2-7,TGTGCCAGCAGCCCGGGGACTAGCGGGGGGTCCTACGAGCAGTACTTC,CASSPGTSGGSYEQYF
.,.,TRBV6-1,TRBJ1-2,TGTGCCAGCAGTGACCGACAGGTCGGGACCTTC,CASSDRQVGTF
.,.,TRBV19,TRBJ2-2,TGTGCCAGTTGGCGGGTATACACCGGGGAGCTGTTTTTT,CASWRVYTGELFF
.,.,TRBV18,TRBJ1-4,TGTGCCAGCTCAATACTTGGACAGCATAATGAAAAACTGTTTTTT,CASSILGQHNEKLFF
TRBD1,.,TRBV7-2,TRBJ2-4,TGTGCCAGCAGCTTAGGGGATTTGACAGGGGGCATGAACATTCAGTACTTC,CASSLGDLTGGMNIQYF
.,.,TRBV7-2,TRBJ1-1,TGTGCCAGCAGCTTAATAGGGGATCGCACTGAAGCTTTCTTT,CASSLIGDRTEAFF
.,.,TRBV30,TRBJ2-1,TGTGCCTGGAGTGTACAGCTGGGCGAGCAGTTCTTC,CAWSVQLGEQFF
.,.,TRBV11-2,TRBJ2-3,TGTGCCAGCAGCTTAGATGCGAAGTACACAGATACGCAGTATTTT,CASSLDAKYTDTQYF
.,.,TRBV7-2,TRBJ2-5,TGTGCCAGCAGCTTAGGACCAGGCCACCAAGAGACCCAGTACTTC,CASSLGPGHQETQYF
TRBD1,.,TRBV6-5,TRBJ2-5,TGTGCCAGCAGTTACTCCAGGACAGGCCAAGAGACCCAGTACTTC,CASSYSRTGQETQYF
TRBD1,few,TRBV5-1,TRBJ1-6,TGCGCCAGCAGCCCTCAGACAGGGAGGACGAATTCACCCCTCCACTTT,CASSPQTGRTNSPLHF
.,.,TRBV19,TRBJ1-1,TGTGCCAGTAGTTCGGGGAACACTGAAGCTTTCTTT,CASSSGNTEAFF
.,few,TRBV4-2,TRBJ2-7,TGTGCCAGCAGCCGGGCCCCCGCCCTGAGCTCCTACGAGCAGTACTTC,CASSRAPALSSYEQYF
.,.,TRBV6-2/TRBV6-3,TRBJ2-7,TGTGCCAGCAGTGCACCGGGCTACAGGACCCACGAGCAGTACTTC,CASSAPGYRTHEQYF
.,.,TRBV3-1/TRBV3-2,TRBJ1-1,TGTGCCAGCAGCCAATCCATAGGCGGTGAAGCTTTCTTT,CASSQSIGGEAFF
.,.,TRBV28,TRBJ2-1,TGTGCCAGCCGCTCGGGACTTCCCCTCGGTGAGCAGTTCTTC,CASRSGLPLGEQFF
.,.,TRBV2,TRBJ1-1,TGTGCCAGCAGTGAAAGAGGGAGTGCTTTCTTT,CASSERGSAFF
.,.,TRBV18,TRBJ1-3,TGTGCCAGCTCACCACGCAGGGAAAGCTCTGGAAACACCATATATTTT,CASSPRRESSGNTIYF
.,.,TRBV6-2/TRBV6-3,TRBJ1-5,TGTGCCAGCAGTTCAACGCTACCATATCAGCCCCAGCATTTT,CASSSTLPYQPQHF
.,.,TRBV9,TRBJ1-2,TGTGCCAGCAGCAGCGGGGATAACTATGGCTACACCTTC,CASSSGDNYGYTF
.,.,TRBV27,TRBJ2-1,TGTGCCAGCAGTCCCCGCCCCACCCAGTTAGTAGCGGAGCAGTTCTTC,CASSPRPTQLVAEQFF